These 28 T cell receptor beta chains share one sample of origin, sequenced in a study of cytomegalovirus exposure and HLA in healthy donors. Data came from immunoSEQ multiplex PCR; TCRdb stores just in-frame clones and leaves some out. This sample has 38,000 or so clones, with over 85% found just once. What was sequenced was PBMCs. Every receptor here comes from a man younger than 35 in good health and CMV-seronegative.

Notes on this clone: Its ends do not fully match the called genes, so a read error is possible. The rearrangement uses TRBV29-1 and TRBJ2-1; D call uncertain. The CDR3 has 12 amino acids. The germline V gene encodes CDR1 SQVTM and CDR2 ANQGSEA. CDR3 sequence (DNA): TGCAGCGTTGAAGGGGCGTCAAATGGGCAGTTCTTC. Translating gives CSVEGASNGQFF.

In this sample, this clone turned up a few times. The chain is built from TRBV5-5 and TRBJ2-7, with D maybe TRBD2 (5 bases). V lost 4 bases and J lost 1, with 15 bases in between. CDR1 and CDR2 (germline): SGHKS, YYEKEE (reference sequence). There are 15 residues in the CDR3. The CDR3, as DNA: TGTGCCAGCAGCCAAGGAGAGGGCAGGTCCTACGAGCAGTACTTC. Translation: CASSQGEGRSYEQYF.

The chain recombines TRBV11-1 with TRBJ1-1, with D uncertain. CDR1 and CDR2 (germline): SGHAT, FQDESV (reference sequence). Trimming removed 3 bases at V and 8 bases at J, with 10 bases between. This CDR3 is built from 12 residues. The CDR3 sequence: CASSFRRGEAFF. The DNA of the CDR3 is TGTGCCAGCAGCTTCCGCAGAGGGGAAGCTTTCTTT. The full variable domain, completed using reference TRBV11-1 and TRBJ1-1, is EAEVAQSPRYKITEKSQAVAFWCDPISGHATLYWYRQILGQGPELLVQFQDESVVDDSQLPKDRFSAERLKGVDSTLKIQPAELGDSAMYLCASSFRRGEAFFGQGTRLTVV.

The chain joins TRBV9 to TRBJ2-1; 11 bases align to TRBD2. The CDR3 is made up of 16 amino acids. Germline values: CDR1 SGDLS, CDR2 YYNGEE. V was clipped by 4 bases and J by 4 bases; unmatched bases: 7. In DNA, the CDR3 is TGTGCCAGCAGCTCGGGCGGGACTAGCGGTTACAATGAGCAGTTCTTC. This codes for CASSSGGTSGYNEQFF.

The V call is TRBV13, the J call TRBJ2-5, with D possibly matching TRBD2 (7 bases). The ends were cut back, 5 bases at V and 1 base at J, with 11 bases in the middle. Per the germline V gene, CDR1 is PRHDT and CDR2 is FYEKMQ (reference sequence). The CDR3 has 14 residues. As DNA, the CDR3 is TGTGCCAGCAGCCCCCGGGGGGCCCAAGAGACCCAGTACTTC. Amino acid sequence: CASSPRGAQETQYF.

V and J are TRBV19 and TRBJ1-2; D possibly corresponds to TRBD1 (6 bases). The germline gives CDR1 LNHDA, CDR2 SQIVND (reference sequence). The CDR3 spans 14 residues. With 6 bases removed from V and 3 bases from J, the gap between germline ends came to 14 bases. The CDR3 sequence: CASRGSTGDYGYTF. The CDR3 DNA reads TGTGCCAGTAGGGGGTCGACAGGAGACTATGGCTACACCTTC.

This sequence joins TRBV6-5 and TRBJ1-5; D call uncertain. The V and J ends lost 8 bases and 6 bases respectively, with 14 bases between them. This CDR3 has 13 amino acids. Looked up from germline, CDR1 is MNHEY and CDR2 is SVGAGI. The CDR3: CASEKGRGQPQHF. The CDR3 DNA follows: TGTGCCAGCGAAAAAGGGCGGGGTCAGCCCCAGCATTTT.

The chain employs TRBV18 and TRBJ1-4; weak D call: TRBD1 (5 bases). The CDR3 has 14 residues. The germline V and J ends were trimmed by 6 bases and 2 bases, with 10 bases remaining between them. CDR1 is KGHSH and CDR2 is LQKENI in the germline V gene. The CDR3 loop is CASSQTETNEKLFF. The CDR3 DNA reads as TGTGCCAGCTCGCAGACAGAGACTAATGAAAAACTGTTTTTT.

This chain links TRBV7-9 with TRBJ2-3; perhaps TRBD2 as D (5 bases). The germline gives CDR1 SEHNR, CDR2 FQNEAQ (reference sequence). The CDR3 contains 13 residues. V gave up 1 base and J gave up 8 bases, with 10 bases separating them. The CDR3 region is CASSLVVAGTQYF. The CDR3 DNA sequence: TGTGCCAGCAGCTTAGTGGTGGCGGGTACGCAGTATTTT.

This clone turned up a few times. This chain uses TRBV9 with TRBJ1-6; TRBD1 matches 7 bases. V lost 3 bases to trimming and J lost 12 bases; unmatched junction nucleotides: 12. The CDR3 sequence is 15 residues long. Germline V gives CDR1 SGDLS, CDR2 YYNGEE. The CDR3 spells CASSGRQGDVGPLHF. The CDR3 DNA sequence: TGTGCCAGCAGCGGCAGACAGGGCGACGTAGGACCCCTCCACTTT.

This clone has a single count. The CDR3 DNA reads TGTGCCAGTGTCTCGGGACAGGAGTTTGTCAATCAGCCCCAGCATTTT. This sequence encodes CASVSGQEFVNQPQHF. The gene calls are TRBV28 and TRBJ1-5, with 8 bases fitting TRBD1. The V and J ends lost 9 bases and 3 bases, in that order; junction bases with no gene match: 13. The CDR3 is 16 amino acids. CDR1 is MDHEN, CDR2 SYDVKM, per germline.

This clone was counted once. V gene TRBV5-1 combines with J gene TRBJ2-1, with 16 bases identical to TRBD2. Trimming at V came to 4 bases and at J to 8 bases, leaving 6 bases not matched to a gene. The CDR3 contains 16 residues. CDR1 is SGHRS, CDR2 YFSETQ, per germline. CDR3 in DNA: TGCGCCAGCAGCCTGGGGACTAGCGGGGGGGCATATGAGCAGTTCTTC. This encodes CASSLGTSGGAYEQFF.

The chain combines TRBV5-1 with TRBJ1-3; D remains unclear. Per germline, CDR1 SGHRS and CDR2 YFSETQ. V was pared by 4 bases and J by 2 bases, with 10 bases between. There are 14 residues in the CDR3. The CDR3 region is CASSPTDPGNTIYF. The CDR3 DNA reads as TGCGCCAGCAGCCCTACAGATCCTGGAAACACCATATATTTT.

V is TRBV27 and J is TRBJ1-3; the D gene is possibly TRBD1 (6 bases). Germline V lookup: CDR1 MNHEY, CDR2 SMNVEV (reference sequence). Deletions cut 6 bases from V and 0 bases from J, with 27 bases between. The CDR3 is made up of 20 amino acids. The CDR3, as DNA: TGTGCCAGCAGCCTAATCCGGAGGACAGTAGAGACAACCTCTGGAAACACCATATATTTT. It codes for CASSLIRRTVETTSGNTIYF.

This chain links TRBV7-3 with TRBJ2-3; tentatively, D is TRBD2 (5 bases). The CDR3 loop spans 14 amino acids. The V gene's germline CDR1 is SGHTA and CDR2 FQGTGA. The V end lost 2 bases, the J end lost 2 bases, and 8 bases lay between the germline ends. In DNA, the CDR3 is TGTGCCAGCAGCTTAGCGGGCTTCACAGATACGCAGTATTTT. Encoded protein: CASSLAGFTDTQYF. Based on the CDR3 plus reference TRBV7-3 and TRBJ2-3, the full variable domain is GAGVSQTPSNKVTEKGKYVELRCDPISGHTALYWYRQSLGQGPEFLIYFQGTGAADDSGLPNDRFFAVRPEGSVSTLKIQRTERGDSAVYLCASSLAGFTDTQYFGPGTRLTVL.

The chain carries TRBV28 and TRBJ2-1; 8 nucleotides agree with TRBD2. The CDR3 has 15 residues. Germline V lookup: CDR1 MDHEN, CDR2 SYDVKM. The V gene end was trimmed by 11 bases and the J gene end by 1 base; junction bases not matched to a gene: 10. The CDR3 loop is CASLPGTRSYNEQFF. The CDR3 DNA is TGTGCCTCCCTACCGGGGACTAGGTCCTACAATGAGCAGTTCTTC.

V and J are TRBV5-1 and TRBJ2-7; D gene uncertain. Germline CDR1 is SGHRS and CDR2 is YFSETQ. With 2 bases removed from V and 2 bases from J, the gap between germline ends came to 8 bases. The CDR3 loop spans 13 amino acids. CDR3 region: CASSFQATYEQYF. CDR3 sequence (DNA): TGCGCCAGCAGCTTTCAGGCCACCTACGAGCAGTACTTC.

V and J are TRBV13 and TRBJ2-3; D is unclear. The CDR3 is 12 amino acids. From germline, CDR1 is PRHDT and CDR2 FYEKMQ (reference sequence). V was trimmed by 3 bases and J by 5 bases, leaving 6 bases between them. The CDR3 loop is CASSLSGDTQYF. The CDR3 DNA reads TGTGCCAGCAGCTTGAGTGGAGATACGCAGTATTTT.

This clone occurred a few times. The CDR3 spells CASSLGGDPGEQYF. The DNA for the CDR3 is TGTGCCAGCAGCTTAGGGGGGGATCCGGGCGAGCAGTACTTC. This chain connects TRBV7-6 to TRBJ2-7, with TRBD2 as a possible D gene (6 bases). V lost 1 base, J lost 6 bases, and 13 bases lay in between. CDR1 and CDR2 (germline): SGHVS, FNYEAQ. This CDR3 is built from 14 residues.

V and J are TRBV5-4 and TRBJ2-7; tentative D call: TRBD2 (6 bases). V lost 4 bases, J lost 3 bases, and 11 bases lay in between. CDR3 length: 13 residues. Germline CDR1 reads SGHNT; CDR2 reads YYREEE (reference sequence). The CDR3 nucleotides are TGTGCCAGCAGCACGGAGGGATACTACGAGCAGTACTTC. As protein: CASSTEGYYEQYF.

The V call is TRBV5-1, the J call TRBJ2-2; TRBD1 matches at 11 bases. Germline V lookup: CDR1 SGHRS, CDR2 YFSETQ. J gave up 5 bases and V 7 bases, and 7 bases lay outside the gene matches. The CDR3 extends over 15 amino acids. The CDR3 sequence: CASRPGTGGTGELFF. As DNA, the CDR3 is TGCGCCAGCCGTCCCGGGACAGGGGGGACCGGGGAGCTGTTTTTT.

CDR3 sequence reads: CASSIVHTDTQYF. CDR3 in DNA: TGTGCCAGTAGTATTGTCCATACAGATACGCAGTATTTT. This chain joins TRBV19 and TRBJ2-3, with D uncertain. Germline CDR1 is LNHDA and CDR2 is SQIVND (reference sequence). The CDR3 sequence is 13 residues long. Between the trimmed V and J ends, which lost 3 bases and 3 bases, there was a span of 7 bases.

The rearrangement uses TRBV2 and TRBJ2-4; no clear D gene. The V end lost 3 bases, the J end lost 8 bases, and 17 bases lay between the germline ends. The CDR3 sequence is 15 residues long. Germline V lookup: CDR1 SNHLY, CDR2 FYNNEI. CDR3 DNA sequence: TGTGCCAGCAGTGATGAGGCTAGTCCCTTCGACATTCAGTACTTC. It encodes CASSDEASPFDIQYF.

V usage is TRBV30 and J usage is TRBJ2-7, with 7 bases fitting TRBD1. Germline V CDR1 and CDR2: GTSNPN, SVGIG (reference sequence). This CDR3 comprises 15 residues. Trimming took 2 bases from V and 7 from J; bases not matched to a gene: 14. CDR3 loop: CAWSPSGTVALEQYF. The CDR3 nucleotides are TGTGCCTGGAGTCCCTCCGGGACAGTTGCACTTGAGCAGTACTTC. Variable domain in full (rest from reference TRBV30 and TRBJ2-7): SQTIHQWPATLVQPVGSPLSLECTVEGTSNPNLYWYRQAAGRGLQLLFYSVGIGQISSEVPQNLSASRPQDRQFILSSKKLLLSDSGFYLCAWSPSGTVALEQYFGPGTRLTVT.

The chain carries TRBV5-4 and TRBJ2-1, with 10 bases matching TRBD1. The V and J ends lost 1 base and 14 bases, in that order; junction bases with no gene match: 15. This CDR3 is built from 16 residues. Germline CDR1 is SGHNT and CDR2 is YYREEE (reference sequence). CDR3 region: CASSLKGTGDPGVEFF. DNA of the CDR3: TGTGCCAGCAGCTTGAAGGGGACAGGGGATCCCGGTGTCGAGTTCTTC.

This clone has just one count. The J gene is TRBJ2-1, the V gene TRBV5-1, with a weak D call TRBD2 (6 bases). The CDR3 is 17 amino acids. V lost 3 bases and J lost 4, with 20 bases in between. Germline V gives CDR1 SGHRS, CDR2 YFSETQ. The CDR3 protein is CASSSVPRSGSYNEQFF. The CDR3 DNA sequence: TGCGCCAGCAGCTCCGTCCCCCGTAGCGGTTCGTACAATGAGCAGTTCTTC.

This chain links TRBV6-6 with TRBJ1-2; 7 bases are shared with TRBD1. This CDR3 comprises 13 residues. Germline V gene data show CDR1 as MNHNY and CDR2 as SVGAGI (reference sequence). Trimming at V came to 7 bases and at J to 2 bases, leaving 4 bases not matched to a gene. CDR3 sequence (DNA): TGTGCCAGCACCTGGACAGGCAACTATGGCTACACCTTC. Translation: CASTWTGNYGYTF.

The chain links TRBV7-3 to TRBJ2-1; possibly TRBD2 for D (5 bases). The germline V gene encodes CDR1 SGHTA and CDR2 FQGTGA. The CDR3 length is 14 residues. V was shortened by 5 bases and J by 6 bases, with 14 bases between the two germline ends. This CDR3 is CASSLLGVSNEQFF. CDR3 bases: TGTGCCAGCAGCCTCCTCGGGGTGTCCAATGAGCAGTTCTTC.